Listed here are 19 T cell receptor beta chains from one sample, sequenced in a study of blood T cells in healthy people across ages. Together with a sample-barcoded 5' primer, a J-beta primer mix was included in a second PCR lasting 7 to 11 cycles. TCRdb processed the 5' RACE reads anew with MiXCR; each CDR3 protein has one entry. Of hundreds of thousands of distinct CDR3 sequences in the sample, less than 35% were seen once. Sequencing was carried out using blood. These receptors came from a woman aged 80 or over in good health.

The V call is TRBV7-2, the J call TRBJ2-2; D unresolved. V was shortened by 5 bases and J by 7 bases, with 14 bases between the two germline ends. This CDR3 has 14 residues. The V gene's germline CDR1 is SGHTA and CDR2 FQGNSA. CDR3 DNA sequence: TGTGCCAGCAGCCCCCCAGGAGCTGACGGGGAGCTGTTTTTT. This gives the protein CASSPPGADGELFF.

The chain is built from TRBV7-2 and TRBJ1-1; D possibly corresponds to TRBD1 (5 bases). Per germline, CDR1 SGHTA and CDR2 FQGNSA. Trimming took 5 bases from V and 7 from J, leaving 11 bases between them. The CDR3 spans 12 residues. In DNA, the CDR3 is TGTGCCAGCAGCCAGTGGGGGGGTGAAGCTTTCTTT. Translating gives CASSQWGGEAFF.

The table lists this clonotype with a count of one. It may be a read error: a sequence one base away is much more abundant. In DNA, the CDR3 is TGTGCCAGCAGCTTAGCTGCCCCCTCCTACGAGCAGTACTTC. Translation gives CASSLAAPSYEQYF. The chain combines TRBV7-2 with TRBJ2-7; D is unresolved. The V end lost 0 bases, the J end lost 0 bases, and 6 bases lay between the germline ends. The V gene's germline CDR1 is SGHTA and CDR2 FQGNSA. The CDR3 length is 14 residues.

The rearrangement joins TRBV11-2 to TRBJ1-4, with D possibly matching TRBD1 (5 bases). The CDR3 is 17 amino acids. V dropped 5 bases and J dropped 0 bases, with 16 bases sitting between them. In germline, CDR1 is SGHAT, CDR2 FQNNGV. The CDR3 DNA reads TGTGCCAGCAGCCCACGTCCGGGGACCCCAACTAATGAAAAACTGTTTTTT. It specifies CASSPRPGTPTNEKLFF.

Points on this clonotype: A much larger clone differs from this one at a single base, so this may be a read error. This rearrangement joins TRBV7-8 to TRBJ2-5; 7 nucleotides match TRBD2. Looked up from germline, CDR1 is SGHVS and CDR2 is FQNEAQ. The CDR3 spans 15 residues. V lost 3 bases to trimming and J lost 2 bases; unmatched junction nucleotides: 6. The CDR3 bases are TGTGCCAGCAGCTTGGGGGGGAGGAGGCAAGAGACCCAGTACTTC. This gives the protein CASSLGGRRQETQYF.

The V call is TRBV15, the J call TRBJ2-5, with no clear D. CDR3 length: 13 amino acids. Germline loops: CDR1 LNHNV, CDR2 YYDKDF (reference sequence). The V and J ends lost 0 bases and 5 bases respectively, with 7 bases between them. DNA of the CDR3: TGTGCCACCAGCAGAGATCCTGCGGAGACCCAGTACTTC. Protein sequence: CATSRDPAETQYF.

Turning to this clonotype: A much larger clonotype is one base distant, so this may be a read error. This chain uses TRBV20-1 with TRBJ2-5, with D perhaps TRBD2 (5 bases). Trimming stripped 1 base from V and 11 bases from J, with 20 bases between. Germline lookup yields CDR1 DFQATT and CDR2 SNEGSKA (reference sequence). This CDR3 region has 14 residues. The CDR3 sequence is CSARVGSARDEQYF. The CDR3 region has the DNA TGCAGTGCTAGAGTTGGTTCGGCGAGGGATGAGCAGTACTTC.

This CDR3 reads CSATTTSGYQPQHF. The DNA of the CDR3 is TGCAGTGCTACCACAACTTCAGGATATCAGCCCCAGCATTTT. This chain joins TRBV20-1 and TRBJ1-5; D gene ambiguous. The ends were cut back, 4 bases at V and 5 bases at J, with 15 bases in the middle. Germline values: CDR1 DFQATT, CDR2 SNEGSKA (reference sequence). This CDR3 contains 14 residues.

This clonotype has more than one count but fewer than ten. This chain joins TRBV7-9 and TRBJ1-3, with D uncertain. CDR1 is SEHNR and CDR2 is FQNEAQ in the germline V gene (reference sequence). The CDR3 has 16 residues. The V and J ends lost 5 bases and 4 bases respectively, with 18 bases between them. The CDR3 nucleotides read TGTGCCAGCAGCGAACCGACCCACTCGTTCGGAAACACCATATATTTT. This translates into CASSEPTHSFGNTIYF.

There are many counts of this clonotype. The chain employs TRBV5-6 and TRBJ2-5, with no clear D. Germline CDR1 is SGHDT and CDR2 is YYEEEE. V lost 0 bases and J lost 2, with 8 bases in between. CDR3 size: 14 residues. CDR3 DNA sequence: TGTGCCAGCAGCTTGGCTCCCCGACAAGAGACCCAGTACTTC. The encoded protein is CASSLAPRQETQYF.

This chain connects TRBV20-1 to TRBJ2-1; 8 bases match TRBD2. CDR3 size: 14 residues. V gave up 5 bases and J gave up 0 bases; unmatched junction bases: 3. Per the germline V gene, CDR1 is DFQATT and CDR2 is SNEGSKA (reference sequence). The CDR3 bases are TGCAGTGCTGGGAGCGGGAGCTCCTACAATGAGCAGTTCTTC. This sequence encodes CSAGSGSSYNEQFF.

J is TRBJ1-1 and V is TRBV28, with D possibly matching TRBD1 (5 bases). Germline assignment: CDR1 MDHEN and CDR2 SYDVKM. The ends were cut back, 9 bases at V and 5 bases at J, with 13 bases in the middle. There are 12 residues in the CDR3. CDR3 residues: CASMSGLTEAFF. The CDR3 region has the DNA TGTGCCAGTATGTCAGGGTTAACTGAAGCTTTCTTT.

This clonotype came up once. This rearrangement joins TRBV12-3 or TRBV12-4 to TRBJ2-5; 13 positions agree with TRBD2. The J call may be incorrect, as the DNA end agrees better with TRBJ2-7. CDR3 size: 17 residues. CDR3 residues: CASSPSKTSGRRYEQYF. The CDR3 DNA reads TGTGCCAGCAGCCCTTCAAAGACTAGCGGGAGGAGGTACGAGCAGTACTTC.

This clonotype has just a few counts. The junction differs from germline at one of its ends, possibly a read error. This chain uses TRBV15 with TRBJ2-5; 7 bases fit TRBD1. CDR1 is LNHNV and CDR2 is YYDKDF in the germline V gene (reference sequence). CDR3 length: 13 residues. The CDR3 nucleotides are TGTGCCGCCAGCAGGGACAGTGGGGAGACCCAGTACTTC. Encoded protein: CAASRDSGETQYF.

This clonotype has at least ten counts. J is TRBJ2-7 and V is TRBV15, with 11 bases aligning to TRBD2. The V gene end was trimmed by 5 bases and the J gene end by 0 bases; junction bases not matched to a gene: 3. CDR3 length equals 15 residues. Germline CDR1 is LNHNV and CDR2 is YYDKDF (reference sequence). CDR3: CATSSLAGVSYEQYF. The CDR3 region has the DNA TGTGCCACCAGCTCACTAGCGGGGGTCTCCTACGAGCAGTACTTC.

This clonotype has more than one count but fewer than ten. An end of the junction differs from the germline gene, which may be a read error. V usage is TRBV5-1 and J usage is TRBJ2-3; tentative D call: TRBD1 (5 bases). The germline V gene encodes CDR1 SGHRS and CDR2 YFSETQ. This CDR3 contains 15 residues. DNA of the CDR3: TGCGCCGGCAGCCACGGCAGGGTTAGCACAGATACGCAGTATTTT. It yields the protein CAGSHGRVSTDTQYF.

This clonotype was seen a handful of times. The chain carries TRBV6-6 and TRBJ1-6; D is unclear. Trimming took 6 bases from V and 6 from J, leaving 9 bases between them. The CDR3 loop spans 13 amino acids. Germline CDR1 reads MNHNY; CDR2 reads SVGAGI (reference sequence). CDR3: CASSEPGNSPLHF. The CDR3 bases are TGTGCCAGCAGCGAGCCTGGTAATTCACCCCTCCACTTT.

The chain couples TRBV7-2 to TRBJ1-2; D unclear. From germline, CDR1 is SGHTA and CDR2 FQGNSA. The CDR3 runs to 12 residues. V shed 5 bases and J shed 8 bases, with 12 bases lying between them. The CDR3 loop is CASSPTLRGYTF. CDR3 in DNA: TGTGCCAGCAGCCCTACTCTTCGGGGCTACACCTTC.

This rearrangement joins TRBV6-2 or TRBV6-3 to TRBJ2-2; 12 bases agree with TRBD2. The CDR3 has 17 amino acids. The junction had 12 bases not matched to a gene; V was cut back by 8 bases and J by 5 bases. Germline assignment: CDR1 MNHEY and CDR2 SVGEGT. CDR3 DNA sequence: TGTGCCAGCGCCAGAGCCGGAACTAGCGGGGGGACCGGGGAGCTGTTTTTT. The encoded protein is CASARAGTSGGTGELFF.